Following are 27 T cell receptor beta chains from one sample sequenced in a study of CD4 T cells in relation to SARS-CoV-2 and coronaviruses. The assay was immunoSEQ multiplex PCR, and TCRdb's table has in-frame clones only and misses some. The sample shows around 35,000 clones, 80% to 90% of them seen only once. Sequencing was performed on memory CD4+ T cells from PBMCs. These receptors all stem from an adult with COVID-19.

The rearrangement uses TRBV20-1 and TRBJ2-5; D possibly corresponds to TRBD2 (6 bases). Trimming took off 3 bases at V and 5 bases at J, with 7 bases between the two ends. The CDR3 is 11 amino acids. The germline V gene has CDR1 DFQATT and CDR2 SNEGSKA (reference sequence). The CDR3 DNA is TGCAGTGCTAGCGGGAGTGAGACCCAGTACTTC. Protein product: CSASGSETQYF.

This chain uses TRBV5-1 with TRBJ2-1, with TRBD1 matching over 7 bases. This CDR3 region has 17 residues. The germline V gene has CDR1 SGHRS and CDR2 YFSETQ. With 3 bases clipped from V and 0 bases from J, the junction kept 9 bases outside the gene matches. CDR3 bases: TGCGCCAGCAGCTCCCGACAGGGCCATAGCTCCTACAATGAGCAGTTCTTC. Its translation: CASSSRQGHSSYNEQFF. The full variable domain, in which reference TRBV5-1 and TRBJ2-1 provide the parts outside the CDR3, is KAGVTQTPRYLIKTRGQQVTLSCSPISGHRSVSWYQQTPGQGLQFLFEYFSETQRNKGNFPGRFSGRQFSNSRSEMNVSTLELGDSALYLCASSSRQGHSSYNEQFFGPGTRLTVL.

V gene TRBV6-6 combines with J gene TRBJ2-2; D is uncertain. The CDR3 is 14 residues long. Trimming shortened V by 1 base and J by 1 base, and 4 bases separated the two germline ends. Germline CDR1 reads MNHNY; CDR2 reads SVGAGI (reference sequence). CDR3 coding DNA: TGTGCCAGCAGTTACTTTCGGAACACCGGGGAGCTGTTTTTT. It encodes CASSYFRNTGELFF.

The chain recombines TRBV7-9 with TRBJ2-5; maybe TRBD2 (6 bases). The CDR3 spans 14 residues. Germline CDR1 and CDR2: SEHNR and FQNEAQ (reference sequence). The V end lost 5 bases, the J end lost 5 bases, and 15 bases lay between the germline ends. The CDR3 is CASSPGHGGETQYF. The DNA of the CDR3 is TGTGCCAGCAGCCCAGGACATGGGGGGGAGACCCAGTACTTC.

This clone was seen only once. V is TRBV10-3 and J is TRBJ1-2; D is ambiguous. The V and J ends lost 4 bases and 4 bases respectively, with 25 bases between them. The CDR3 spans 18 residues. Germline assignment: CDR1 ENHRY and CDR2 SYGVKD. Here the CDR3 reads CAISGVLTLNDGAYGYTF. CDR3 coding DNA: TGTGCCATCAGTGGAGTCCTAACCCTAAATGACGGAGCCTATGGCTACACCTTC.

The chain combines TRBV5-1 with TRBJ2-2; a possible D gene is TRBD1 (5 bases). V was cut by 3 bases and J by 2 bases, with 14 bases left in between. This CDR3 has 16 residues. CDR1 SGHRS and CDR2 YFSETQ come from the germline V gene. The CDR3 sequence: CASSYSDRENTGELFF. CDR3 sequence (DNA): TGCGCCAGCAGCTACTCCGACAGAGAAAACACCGGGGAGCTGTTTTTT.

The chain combines TRBV7-8 with TRBJ2-7, with D tentatively TRBD1 or TRBD2 (5 bases each). V was shortened by 5 bases and J by 5 bases, with 16 bases between the two germline ends. CDR3 size: 14 residues. Germline loops: CDR1 SGHVS, CDR2 FQNEAQ. The CDR3 nucleotides are TGTGCCAGCAGCACAGTCATCGAGGGGCACGAGCAGTACTTC. It yields the protein CASSTVIEGHEQYF.

The rearrangement uses TRBV18 and TRBJ2-3; D is undetermined. The CDR3 is made up of 15 amino acids. V lost 3 bases, J lost 2 bases, and 12 bases lay in between. Germline V gene lookup returns CDR1 KGHSH and CDR2 LQKENI. As DNA, the CDR3 is TGTGCCAGCTCACCTGGCTGGGATCTCACAGATACGCAGTATTTT. This encodes CASSPGWDLTDTQYF.

The chain links TRBV6-6 to TRBJ2-2; the D is unclear. Deletions cut 6 bases from V and 1 base from J, with 12 bases between. Germline V lookup: CDR1 MNHNY, CDR2 SVGAGI (reference sequence). CDR3 size: 15 residues. CDR3 amino acids: CASRSLEKNTGELFF. As DNA, the CDR3 is TGTGCCAGCAGGTCTTTGGAGAAGAACACCGGGGAGCTGTTTTTT.

The chain is built from TRBV27 and TRBJ2-7; D might be TRBD1 (6 bases). Germline lookup yields CDR1 MNHEY and CDR2 SMNVEV (reference sequence). This CDR3 is 15 amino acids long. The V end lost 4 bases, the J end lost 6 bases, and 19 bases lay between the germline ends. The chain's CDR3 is CASSSGQPGSSEQYF. Written as DNA, the CDR3 is TGTGCCAGCAGTTCAGGACAGCCGGGGAGCAGCGAGCAGTACTTC.

The chain joins TRBV14 to TRBJ2-7; TRBD2 is a possible D gene (5 bases). The CDR3 is made up of 15 amino acids. Trimming pared 1 base from V and 5 bases from J, leaving 15 bases between. Germline assignment: CDR1 SGHDN and CDR2 FVKESK. The CDR3 loop is CASSQGTGWNDEQYF. For the CDR3, the DNA is TGTGCCAGCAGCCAAGGGACGGGGTGGAACGACGAGCAGTACTTC.

This sequence joins TRBV5-1 and TRBJ1-1, with TRBD1 matching 8 bases. The CDR3 totals 17 residues. Germline loops: CDR1 SGHRS, CDR2 YFSETQ. The V and J ends lost 3 bases and 0 bases, in that order; junction bases with no gene match: 10. CDR3 amino acids: CASSYGQGGVLNTEAFF. CDR3 DNA: TGCGCCAGCAGCTATGGACAGGGAGGGGTATTGAACACTGAAGCTTTCTTT.

This clone was observed a few times. This chain connects TRBV4-2 to TRBJ2-2; D gene uncertain. CDR1 LGHNA and CDR2 YNFKEQ come from the germline V gene. The CDR3 spans 14 residues. Trimming removed 1 base at V and 5 bases at J, with 8 bases between. The CDR3 DNA reads as TGTGCCAGCAGCCAAGTTAAGGTTACCGGGGAGCTGTTTTTT. Its protein product is CASSQVKVTGELFF.

V is TRBV10-3 and J is TRBJ2-7; TRBD2 is a possible D gene (6 bases). The CDR3 consists of 13 residues. Germline loops: CDR1 ENHRY, CDR2 SYGVKD. Trimming pared 6 bases from V and 1 base from J, leaving 10 bases between. DNA for the CDR3: TGTGCCATCAGGGACTACAGTTCCTACGAGCAGTACTTC. It encodes CAIRDYSSYEQYF.

V and J are TRBV9 and TRBJ2-3; 7 nucleotides agree with TRBD2. Germline CDR1 and CDR2: SGDLS and YYNGEE. This CDR3 region has 15 residues. With V trimmed by 3 bases and J by 2 bases, 6 bases remained unmatched. As DNA, the CDR3 is TGTGCCAGCAGCGGGATAGCGGGCTACACAGATACGCAGTATTTT. Protein: CASSGIAGYTDTQYF. Based on the CDR3 plus reference TRBV9 and TRBJ2-3, the full variable domain is DSGVTQTPKHLITATGQRVTLRCSPRSGDLSVYWYQQSLDQGLQFLIQYYNGEERAKGNILERFSAQQFPDLHSELNLSSLELGDSALYFCASSGIAGYTDTQYFGPGTRLTVL.

The rearrangement links TRBV7-2 to TRBJ1-4; TRBD1 matches 7 bases. Per germline, CDR1 SGHTA and CDR2 FQGNSA. V shed 1 base, J shed 5 bases, and the junction held 10 bases outside the gene matches. The CDR3 consists of 17 residues. CDR3 sequence reads: CASSLGPPTGQNEKLFF. The CDR3, as DNA: TGTGCCAGCAGCTTAGGCCCCCCGACAGGGCAGAATGAAAAACTGTTTTTT.

V is TRBV2 and J is TRBJ1-1; D unclear. The ends were cut back, 7 bases at V and 3 bases at J, with 6 bases in the middle. The length of the CDR3 is 11 residues. Germline CDR1 is SNHLY and CDR2 is FYNNEI. The CDR3 DNA sequence: TGTGCCAGCATCGTGTACACTGAAGCTTTCTTT. Amino acid sequence: CASIVYTEAFF.

The chain joins TRBV2 to TRBJ2-3, with a possible D match to TRBD2 (5 bases). This CDR3 comprises 15 residues. The germline V gene has CDR1 SNHLY and CDR2 FYNNEI. Trimming left V 5 bases short and J 7 bases short, with 19 bases between. CDR3 nucleotides: TGTGCCAGCAGTTGGACTTTTTTGGAGACAAATACGCAGTATTTT. It is translated as CASSWTFLETNTQYF.

The rearrangement uses TRBV3-1 (or the pseudogene TRBV3-2) and TRBJ2-3; TRBD1 agrees at 8 bases. In germline, CDR1 is LGHDT, CDR2 YNNKEL (reference sequence). The trim removed 2 bases at V and 2 bases at J, leaving 12 bases unmatched. There are 18 residues in the CDR3. The CDR3 nucleotides read TGTGCCAGCAGCCAACCCCACGGACAGGGCCAACTCACAGATACGCAGTATTTT. It is translated as CASSQPHGQGQLTDTQYF.

This clone was counted between two and nine times. The chain couples TRBV5-1 to TRBJ2-3, with 9 bases that match TRBD2. Germline V gene lookup returns CDR1 SGHRS and CDR2 YFSETQ. The V segment lost 0 bases and the J segment 6 bases; nucleotides outside the gene matches: 2. This CDR3 has 14 amino acids. CDR3 sequence: CASSLVAGEDTQYF. CDR3 bases: TGCGCCAGCAGCTTGGTAGCGGGAGAGGATACGCAGTATTTT.

The CDR3 spells CASSRGTSGITSYEQYF. The CDR3 coding sequence is TGTGCCAGTAGTAGGGGGACTAGCGGGATTACCTCCTACGAGCAGTACTTC. The V call is TRBV19, the J call TRBJ2-7, with 13 bases lining up with TRBD2. This CDR3 spans 17 amino acids. Looked up from germline, CDR1 is LNHDA and CDR2 is SQIVND (reference sequence). V lost 4 bases, J lost 0 bases, and 6 bases stayed unmatched. Based on the CDR3 plus reference TRBV19 and TRBJ2-7, the full variable domain is DGGITQSPKYLFRKEGQNVTLSCEQNLNHDAMYWYRQDPGQGLRLIYYSQIVNDFQKGDIAEGYSVSREKKESFPLTVTSAQKNPTAFYLCASSRGTSGITSYEQYFGPGTRLTVT.

This clone appeared a few times. The chain combines TRBV11-2 with TRBJ1-3; D is unclear. This CDR3 is 13 amino acids long. V dropped 2 bases and J dropped 4 bases, with 6 bases sitting between them. Germline CDR1 SGHAT, CDR2 FQNNGV. The CDR3 DNA reads TGTGCCAGCAGCTTAAGTCTGGGAAACACCATATATTTT. Protein product: CASSLSLGNTIYF.

The gene calls are TRBV7-9 and TRBJ2-3, with TRBD2 as a possible D gene (6 bases). Germline-derived CDR1 and CDR2 are SEHNR and FQNEAQ (reference sequence). The CDR3 loop spans 15 amino acids. The V and J ends lost 6 bases and 3 bases respectively, with 16 bases between them. CDR3 amino acids: CASRVAVPATDTQYF. CDR3 DNA sequence: TGTGCCAGCAGGGTAGCGGTTCCCGCGACAGATACGCAGTATTTT.

This CDR3 is CASSLRGPWETQYF. CDR3 DNA sequence: TGTGCCAGCAGCCTCCGAGGGCCCTGGGAGACCCAGTACTTC. The V gene is TRBV5-8, the J gene TRBJ2-5; tentatively, D is TRBD2 (5 bases). Germline CDR1 is SGHTS and CDR2 is YDEGEE. Trimming shortened V by 4 bases and J by 5 bases, and 15 bases separated the two germline ends. This CDR3 region has 14 residues.

The gene calls are TRBV5-1 and TRBJ1-2; perhaps TRBD1 as D (5 bases). Germline CDR1 and CDR2: SGHRS and YFSETQ. The CDR3 runs to 15 residues. V was cut by 4 bases and J by 2 bases, with 15 bases left in between. CDR3 DNA sequence: TGCGCCAGCAGCCAAGGGACGGAATCCAACTATGGCTACACCTTC. Amino acids: CASSQGTESNYGYTF.

The chain joins TRBV19 to TRBJ2-3, with no clear D. CDR3 length: 13 amino acids. V shed 6 bases and J shed 0 bases, with 7 bases lying between them. Germline V gives CDR1 LNHDA, CDR2 SQIVND (reference sequence). CDR3 residues: CASSDRSTDTQYF. The CDR3 region has the DNA TGTGCCAGTAGCGATCGGAGCACAGATACGCAGTATTTT.

The J gene is TRBJ1-1, the V gene TRBV29-1; TRBD1 is a possible D gene (5 bases). This CDR3 spans 13 amino acids. Trimming shortened V by 3 bases and J by 4 bases, and 12 bases separated the two germline ends. The germline V gene encodes CDR1 SQVTM and CDR2 ANQGSEA. The CDR3 here is CSVDEGLSTEAFF. The CDR3 region has the DNA TGCAGCGTTGATGAGGGGTTGAGCACTGAAGCTTTCTTT. The full variable domain, its missing parts supplied by reference TRBV29-1 and TRBJ1-1, is SAVISQKPSRDICQRGTSLTIQCQVDSQVTMMFWYRQQPGQSLTLIATANQGSEATYESGFVIDKFPISRPNLTFSTLTVSNMSPEDSSIYLCSVDEGLSTEAFFGQGTRLTVV.